This T cell receptor (beta chain) appears in the sequencing data of a study of vaccination effects on CD4 cells after COVID-19. General observations from the study: Common cold coronaviruses were cross-recognized by only 1 of 255 vaccine-induced clones in healthy vaccinees. Clones induced by infection and by vaccine showed marked clonal contraction late after vaccination.

V lost 0 bases, J lost 2 bases, and 9 bases stayed unmatched. This CDR3 is 17 amino acids long. Germline V gene sequence: CDR1 LGHNA, CDR2 YNFKEQ. Before sequencing, viral peptide pools were used by the ViraFEST assay to expand antigen-specific CD4+ T cells. At the end of about 10 days of culture, CD4+ T cells were isolated. The cohort was immunized with two doses of either the BNT162b2 or mRNA-1273 vaccine. Days 3 and 7 saw half the medium replaced with IL-2 medium. For this clone: No antigen is known for it.

Assay: immunoSEQ multiplex PCR; the TCRdb copy retains only in-frame clones and omits some. Found here are roughly 24,000 clones, 60% to 85% of them singletons; the top ten hold less than 25%. This chain uses TRBV4-2 with TRBJ2-7; TRBD1 matches at 8 bases. The receptor comes from a human donor who received a COVID-19 vaccine. The sample here was CD4+ T cells from PBMCs cultured with HCoV-NL63 spike peptides, taken after COVID-19 vaccination. The CDR3 spells CASSQDGSRGRPYEQYF. CDR3 DNA: TGTGCCAGCAGCCAAGACGGGTCCAGGGGGCGGCCCTACGAGCAGTACTTC.